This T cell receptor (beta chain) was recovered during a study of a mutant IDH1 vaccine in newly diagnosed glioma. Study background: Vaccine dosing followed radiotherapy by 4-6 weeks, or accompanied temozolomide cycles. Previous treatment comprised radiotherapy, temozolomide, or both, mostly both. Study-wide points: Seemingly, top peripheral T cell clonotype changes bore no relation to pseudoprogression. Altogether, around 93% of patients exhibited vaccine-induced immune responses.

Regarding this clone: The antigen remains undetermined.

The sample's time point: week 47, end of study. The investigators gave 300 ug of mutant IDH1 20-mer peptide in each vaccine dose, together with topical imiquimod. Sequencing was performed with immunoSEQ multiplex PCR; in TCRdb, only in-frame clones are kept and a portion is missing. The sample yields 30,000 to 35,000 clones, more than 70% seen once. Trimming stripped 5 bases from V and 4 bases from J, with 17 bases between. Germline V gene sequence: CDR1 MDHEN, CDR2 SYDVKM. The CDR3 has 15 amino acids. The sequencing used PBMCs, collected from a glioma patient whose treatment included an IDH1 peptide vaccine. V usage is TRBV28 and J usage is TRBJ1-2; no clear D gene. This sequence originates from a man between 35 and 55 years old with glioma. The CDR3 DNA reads TGTGCCAGCAGTCCCCCGGGGTGGATAGTCTATGGCTACACCTTC. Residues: CASSPPGWIVYGYTF.